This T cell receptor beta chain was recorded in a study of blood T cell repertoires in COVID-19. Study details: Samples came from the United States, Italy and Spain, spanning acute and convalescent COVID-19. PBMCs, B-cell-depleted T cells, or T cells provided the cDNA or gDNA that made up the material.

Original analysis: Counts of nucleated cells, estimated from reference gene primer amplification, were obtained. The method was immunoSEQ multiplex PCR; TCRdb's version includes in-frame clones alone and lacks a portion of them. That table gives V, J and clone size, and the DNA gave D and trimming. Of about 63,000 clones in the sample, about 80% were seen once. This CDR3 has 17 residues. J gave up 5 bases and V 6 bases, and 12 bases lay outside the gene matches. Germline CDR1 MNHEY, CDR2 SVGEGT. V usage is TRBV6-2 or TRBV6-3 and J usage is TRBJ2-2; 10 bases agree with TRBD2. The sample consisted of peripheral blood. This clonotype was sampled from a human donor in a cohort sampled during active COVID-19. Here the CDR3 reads CASSLHRTSGTTGELFF. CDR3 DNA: TGTGCCAGCAGCCTCCACCGGACTAGCGGAACGACCGGGGAGCTGTTTTTT.